This T cell receptor beta chain came from a study of shared clonotypes between healthy human individuals. Genomic DNA per cell subset filled all wells of several immunoSEQ plates. Profiled with immunoSEQ multiplex PCR; TCRdb holds only in-frame clones, not every one. The data hold more than 2,000,000 clones, with just over 90% observed a single time. Donors included only healthy HIV-negative adults lacking recent acute infections or vaccinations. Adults of Caucasian background living in Nashville, Tennessee made up all donors. The sequenced sample consisted of naive CD4+ T cells sorted from blood. The sample's subset: CD45RA+ positively selected. The receptor was isolated from a man aged 18-30 years in good health.

This CDR3 is CASSLGGRAYEQYF. CDR3 nucleotides: TGCGCCAGCAGCCTCGGGGGGAGGGCGTACGAGCAGTACTTC. This rearrangement joins TRBV23-1 to TRBJ2-7, with TRBD2 matching 7 bases. TRBV23-1 is identified as an open reading frame with a role that is uncertain. This CDR3 is built from 14 residues. The V gene end was trimmed by 6 bases and the J gene end by 4 bases; junction bases not matched to a gene: 9.